Shown below are 27 T cell receptor beta chains from a single sample sequenced in a study of T-cell memory formation after mild COVID-19. TCRdb reprocessed the 5' RACE reads via MiXCR and lists one record per CDR3 protein. Seen here are more than 300,000 distinct CDR3 sequences, about 13% observed once, and the top ten hold 20% to 25%. Source material: PBMCs or a T cell subset sorted from them (not recorded which). These receptors came from a man aged 18 to 30 who had mild COVID-19 (a few samples of this study predate the infection). Cell type and time point are not known.

This clonotype came up a few times. The chain carries TRBV6-5 and TRBJ2-4; no reliable D call. The V end was cut by 4 bases, the J end by 9 bases, with 10 bases between. This CDR3 is 12 amino acids long. Per the germline V gene, CDR1 is MNHEY and CDR2 is SVGAGI. Here the CDR3 reads CASSSPGIIQYF. The CDR3, as DNA: TGTGCCAGCAGTTCGCCGGGTATCATTCAGTACTTC.

The chain couples TRBV7-3 to TRBJ2-2; D may be TRBD2 (6 bases). This CDR3 has 17 residues. Germline values: CDR1 SGHTA, CDR2 FQGTGA. V shed 5 bases and J shed 0 bases, with 16 bases lying between them. CDR3 residues: CASSPPRTTANTGELFF. In DNA, the CDR3 is TGTGCCAGCAGCCCCCCCCGGACTACCGCGAACACCGGGGAGCTGTTTTTT.

The chain carries TRBV3-1 and TRBJ1-1; 10 bases map to TRBD1. CDR3 length: 15 residues. The germline V gene encodes CDR1 LGHDT and CDR2 YNNKEL (reference sequence). V lost 5 bases and J lost 4; bases outside the gene matches: 7. The CDR3 region is CASSFPGQGITEAFF. The CDR3 nucleotides are TGTGCCAGCAGCTTCCCGGGACAGGGGATCACTGAAGCTTTCTTT.

This clonotype was seen a few times. The rearrangement uses TRBV2 and TRBJ2-3; D remains unclear. Germline V gene data show CDR1 as SNHLY and CDR2 as FYNNEI. Trimming shortened V by 3 bases and J by 12 bases, and 22 bases separated the two germline ends. The CDR3 contains 15 residues. In DNA, the CDR3 is TGTGCCAGCAGTGACTCAATAACGACGTACCTCTCCCAGTATTTT. This sequence encodes CASSDSITTYLSQYF.

A few counts support this clonotype. The chain is built from TRBV5-1 and TRBJ2-7; D is ambiguous. The CDR3 extends over 15 amino acids. CDR1 SGHRS and CDR2 YFSETQ come from the germline V gene. Between the trimmed V and J ends, which lost 0 bases and 6 bases, there was a span of 16 bases. The CDR3 DNA reads TGCGCCAGCAGCTTGGAATTCCTGGGATCGGGCGAGCAGTACGTC. The encoded protein is CASSLEFLGSGEQYV.

J is TRBJ2-7 and V is TRBV20-1; D not resolved. The V gene's germline CDR1 is DFQATT and CDR2 SNEGSKA (reference sequence). This CDR3 has 14 amino acids. V lost 6 bases to trimming and J lost 2 bases, with 17 bases between them. CDR3 loop: CSAMNYMLPYEQYV. DNA of the CDR3: TGCAGTGCGATGAATTATATGCTACCCTACGAGCAGTACGTC.

The chain combines TRBV2 with TRBJ1-5, with TRBD1 as a possible D gene (6 bases). This CDR3 spans 14 amino acids. Germline V gives CDR1 SNHLY, CDR2 FYNNEI. Deletions cut 3 bases from V and 7 bases from J, with 13 bases between. The CDR3 region has the DNA TGTGCCAGCAGTGACGCAGGGGTCGTGCAGCCCCAGCATTTT. Its translation is CASSDAGVVQPQHF.

V is TRBV4-3 and J is TRBJ2-3; 8 bases are a match to TRBD2. From germline, CDR1 is LGHNA and CDR2 YSLEER. V lost 0 bases and J lost 9; bases outside the gene matches: 11. This CDR3 contains 16 residues. The CDR3 sequence: CASSQDYQRGSQTQYF. The CDR3 DNA is TGCGCCAGCAGCCAAGACTATCAGCGGGGGAGTCAGACGCAGTATTTT.

The chain links TRBV4-3 to TRBJ1-1; maybe TRBD1 (5 bases). The CDR3 sequence is 13 residues long. CDR1 is LGHNA and CDR2 is YSLEER in the germline V gene. The V gene lost 4 bases and the J gene lost 3 bases, with 9 bases spanning the gap. The CDR3 region has the DNA TGCGCCAGCAGCCGAATGACAGACACTGAAGCTTTCTTT. Its protein is CASSRMTDTEAFF.

This chain connects TRBV6-5 to TRBJ2-5; TRBD1 is a possible D gene (6 bases). Germline CDR1 reads MNHEY; CDR2 reads SVGAGI. V lost 4 bases to trimming and J lost 5 bases, with 11 bases between them. The CDR3 is 13 amino acids. CDR3 bases: TGTGCCAGCAGTTCCACAGGGACCGAGACCCAGTACTTC. Protein sequence: CASSSTGTETQYF.

This clonotype appeared a few times. The chain links TRBV7-3 to TRBJ1-2; D call uncertain. Per germline, CDR1 SGHTA and CDR2 FQGTGA. The CDR3 sequence is 13 residues long. The germline V and J ends were trimmed by 5 bases and 5 bases, with 12 bases remaining between them. Written as DNA, the CDR3 is TGTGCCAGCAGCCCTGGGTTTCAGTATGGCTACACCTTC. Encoded protein: CASSPGFQYGYTF.

This clonotype was observed at least ten times. This chain joins TRBV6-1 and TRBJ1-2; TRBD1 matches 8 bases. CDR1 and CDR2 from the germline V gene are MNHNS and SASEGT. V lost 2 bases, J lost 7 bases, and 9 bases stayed unmatched. The CDR3 loop spans 15 amino acids. CDR3 nucleotide sequence: TGTGCCAGCAGTGAATCAGGGCAGGGGGCTGGTGGCTACACCTTC. Translating gives CASSESGQGAGGYTF.

The chain combines TRBV6-2 or TRBV6-3 with TRBJ2-1; D gene uncertain. The V end was cut by 5 bases, the J end by 12 bases, with 8 bases between. Germline loops: CDR1 MNHEY, CDR2 SVGEGT. The CDR3 sequence is 10 residues long. The CDR3 loop is CASSGVMQFF. The DNA for the CDR3 is TGTGCCAGCAGTGGGGTCATGCAGTTCTTC.

This clonotype has at least ten counts. The J gene is TRBJ2-2, the V gene TRBV11-2; a weak D match, TRBD1 (6 bases). Trimming took 3 bases from V and 5 from J, leaving 7 bases between them. Germline-derived CDR1 and CDR2 are SGHAT and FQNNGV. The CDR3 spans 13 residues. This CDR3 is CASSFQGTGELFF. As DNA, the CDR3 is TGTGCCAGCAGCTTTCAGGGGACCGGGGAGCTGTTTTTT.

This clonotype was seen ten or more times. This chain connects TRBV10-2 to TRBJ2-1; D is possibly TRBD2 (5 bases). Trimming removed 6 bases at V and 4 bases at J, with 10 bases between. Germline CDR1 WSHSY, CDR2 SAAADI. The CDR3 consists of 13 residues. This chain's CDR3 is CASRTGMYNEQFF. The CDR3 bases are TGCGCCAGCAGGACCGGGATGTACAATGAGCAGTTCTTC.

The rearrangement joins TRBV20-1 to TRBJ2-3; tentative D call: TRBD2 (7 bases). The CDR3 has 14 residues. Looked up from germline, CDR1 is DFQATT and CDR2 is SNEGSKA (reference sequence). V was clipped by 5 bases and J by 0 bases, with 12 bases between them. The CDR3 DNA reads TGCAGTGCTGGCGGGGGCTCTAGCACAGATACGCAGTATTTT. Translating it yields CSAGGGSSTDTQYF.

The chain has TRBV7-9 and TRBJ1-3; 9 bases map to TRBD1. The CDR3 has 15 residues. Germline CDR1 SEHNR, CDR2 FQNEAQ (reference sequence). V was pared by 2 bases and J by 6 bases, with 5 bases of the junction left unmatched. CDR3 nucleotide sequence: TGTGCCAGCAGCTTATGGACAGGGGTGATAAACACCATATATTTT. Protein: CASSLWTGVINTIYF.

This sequence joins TRBV12-3 or TRBV12-4 and TRBJ1-2; D may be TRBD1 (5 bases). The CDR3 is 13 residues long. With 10 bases removed from V and 5 bases from J, the gap between germline ends came to 17 bases. The CDR3 is CAILLGPTYGYTF. DNA for the CDR3: TGTGCCATCCTACTGGGGCCGACTTATGGCTACACCTTC.

This clonotype has just a few counts. The chain has TRBV9 and TRBJ1-1; no clear D. This CDR3 is 12 amino acids long. CDR1 and CDR2 (germline): SGDLS, YYNGEE. The V end lost 3 bases, the J end lost 7 bases, and 10 bases lay between the germline ends. CDR3 sequence (DNA): TGTGCCAGCAGCGGAGGAAATGGTGAAGCTTTCTTT. Protein product: CASSGGNGEAFF.

The rearrangement joins TRBV13 to TRBJ2-3; D is possibly TRBD2 (5 bases). CDR3 length: 16 residues. V was shortened by 5 bases and J by 1 base, with 16 bases between the two germline ends. Germline values: CDR1 PRHDT, CDR2 FYEKMQ (reference sequence). CDR3 amino acids: CASSPGLDHRTDTQYF. The CDR3 nucleotides are TGTGCCAGCAGCCCCGGACTGGACCATCGCACAGATACGCAGTATTTT. The whole variable domain, remainder taken from reference TRBV13 and TRBJ2-3, is AAGVIQSPRHLIKEKRETATLKCYPIPRHDTVYWYQQGPGQDPQFLISFYEKMQSDKGSIPDRFSAQQFSDYHSELNMSSLELGDSALYFCASSPGLDHRTDTQYFGPGTRLTVL.

The sample holds one count of this clonotype. V is TRBV2 and J is TRBJ1-5; D unresolved. The CDR3 length is 15 residues. The ends were cut back, 7 bases at V and 2 bases at J, with 15 bases in the middle. Germline lookup yields CDR1 SNHLY and CDR2 FYNNEI. This CDR3 reads CASKEDVQRNQPQHF. The DNA of the CDR3 is TGTGCCAGCAAGGAGGACGTTCAACGCAATCAGCCCCAGCATTTT.

This rearrangement joins TRBV15 to TRBJ2-5, with 8 bases matching TRBD2. CDR3 length: 14 amino acids. Germline V gene data show CDR1 as LNHNV and CDR2 as YYDKDF (reference sequence). V lost 5 bases, J lost 4 bases, and 6 bases stayed unmatched. The CDR3: CATSVRGATETQYF. DNA for the CDR3: TGTGCCACCAGCGTGCGGGGGGCTACAGAGACCCAGTACTTC.

A few counts support this clonotype. The CDR3 spells CASSQNIGTEAFF. The CDR3 bases are TGTGCCAGCAGCCAAAACATAGGGACTGAAGCTTTCTTT. This sequence joins TRBV7-2 and TRBJ1-1; D unresolved. V was cut by 5 bases and J by 5 bases, with 12 bases left in between. The CDR3 sequence is 13 residues long. Germline loops: CDR1 SGHTA, CDR2 FQGNSA.

V and J are TRBV5-1 and TRBJ2-7, with a tentative D call TRBD2 (6 bases). V gave up 4 bases and J gave up 5 bases, with 16 bases separating them. CDR1 and CDR2 (germline): SGHRS, YFSETQ. This CDR3 has 14 residues. The CDR3 reads CASSLFGRSHEQYF. The CDR3 DNA follows: TGCGCCAGCAGCCTGTTCGGGAGATCCCACGAGCAGTACTTC.

Worth noting for this clonotype: This may stem from a read error, because a much larger clone lies one nucleotide away. CDR3 region: CASSLWVTQYF. The DNA of the CDR3 is TGTGCCAGCAGTTTATGGGTGACCCAGTACTTC. The chain links TRBV27 to TRBJ2-5; D unresolved. Germline V gene sequence: CDR1 MNHEY, CDR2 SMNVEV (reference sequence). The CDR3 extends over 11 amino acids. V was trimmed by 1 base and J by 7 bases, leaving 4 bases between them.

The chain employs TRBV20-1 and TRBJ2-1; D uncertain. V lost 3 bases and J lost 8, with 8 bases in between. CDR3 length equals 11 residues. Germline V lookup: CDR1 DFQATT, CDR2 SNEGSKA (reference sequence). The CDR3 region has the DNA TGCAGTGCTAGTTTCGCGGATGAGCAGTTCTTC. Protein: CSASFADEQFF.

This clonotype appeared a few times. The chain has TRBV7-2 and TRBJ2-7, with TRBD2 identical over 13 bases. The J segment lost 6 bases and the V segment lost 4 bases, leaving 0 bases of the junction unmatched. CDR3 length: 13 residues. Per germline, CDR1 SGHTA and CDR2 FQGNSA. CDR3 region: CASSWTSGGEQYF. CDR3 nucleotides: TGTGCCAGCAGCTGGACTAGCGGGGGCGAGCAGTACTTC.